These 29 T cell receptor beta chains share one sample of origin, sequenced in a study of siplizumab effects on memory and regulatory T cells. Clones were read by immunoSEQ multiplex PCR, and TCRdb kept only the in-frame ones, dropping some. The sample holds 70,000 or so clones, 88% seen once. The source material was Tregs sorted from blood. These receptors came from a human donor in good health.

The chain couples TRBV6-6 to TRBJ1-5, with TRBD1 as a possible D gene (6 bases). Germline assignment: CDR1 MNHNY and CDR2 SVGAGI (reference sequence). Trimming removed 5 bases from V and 7 bases from J, with 15 bases in between. The CDR3 covers 14 residues. For the CDR3, the DNA is TGTGCCAGCAGTACCGAGCTACAGGGACAGCCCCAGCATTTT. This codes for CASSTELQGQPQHF.

The genes are TRBV18 and TRBJ1-1; D gene ambiguous. This CDR3 contains 15 residues. V lost 6 bases to trimming and J lost 0 bases, with 14 bases between them. The germline V gene has CDR1 KGHSH and CDR2 LQKENI. In DNA, the CDR3 is TGTGCCAGCTCCCCTACCCCTGTCCTGAACACTGAAGCTTTCTTT. Translated: CASSPTPVLNTEAFF.

V and J are TRBV2 and TRBJ2-2, with D uncertain. Germline assignment: CDR1 SNHLY and CDR2 FYNNEI. CDR3 length: 17 residues. V shed 6 bases and J shed 4 bases, with 21 bases lying between them. The CDR3 loop is CASSLKRLPVSTGELFF. The DNA of the CDR3 is TGTGCCAGCAGCCTAAAAAGACTCCCAGTTAGCACCGGGGAGCTGTTTTTT.

The J gene is TRBJ2-7, the V gene TRBV4-1, with TRBD2 matching 8 bases. The germline V gene encodes CDR1 MGHRA and CDR2 YSYEKL. The CDR3 is 19 amino acids. V trimming: 0 bases; J trimming: 2 bases; junction bases outside the gene matches: 15. CDR3 coding DNA: TGCGCCAGCAGCCAAGATCAGGCGGCGAGCGGGAGAGGGACCTACGAGCAGTACTTC. Its translation is CASSQDQAASGRGTYEQYF.

The rearrangement joins TRBV23-1 to TRBJ1-5; 9 bases fit TRBD1. TRBV23-1 is classed as an ORF, of uncertain function. Losses at the gene ends were 9 bases for V and 6 bases for J; bases not matched to a gene: 9. There are 14 residues in the CDR3. This CDR3 reads CASSPGQGSQPQHF. CDR3 in DNA: TGCGCCAGTTCCCCGGGACAGGGCAGTCAGCCCCAGCATTTT.

V and J are TRBV11-3 and TRBJ1-2, with 7 positions matching TRBD1. Trimming took 5 bases from V and 8 from J; bases not matched to a gene: 14. The CDR3 covers 15 residues. Germline CDR1 SGHNT, CDR2 YENEEA. CDR3: CASSRGGRGAGGYTF. The CDR3 DNA is TGTGCCAGCAGCCGAGGGGGCCGGGGCGCGGGAGGCTACACCTTC. Variable domain in full (rest from reference TRBV11-3 and TRBJ1-2): EAGVVQSPRYKIIEKKQPVAFWCNPISGHNTLYWYLQNLGQGPELLIRYENEEAVDDSQLPKDRFSAERLKGVDSTLKIQPAELGDSAVYLCASSRGGRGAGGYTFGSGTRLTVV.

This clone was recorded only once. The genes are TRBV7-6 and TRBJ2-3; D tentatively reads TRBD1 or TRBD2 (6 bases each). Germline V gene lookup returns CDR1 SGHVS and CDR2 FNYEAQ. This CDR3 has 14 amino acids. The ends were cut back, 4 bases at V and 4 bases at J, with 12 bases in the middle. CDR3 sequence: CASSYGGSSDTQYF. CDR3 nucleotides: TGTGCCAGCAGCTACGGGGGCTCGTCAGATACGCAGTATTTT.

The J gene is TRBJ2-2, the V gene TRBV4-2, with TRBD2 matching over 10 bases. This CDR3 spans 19 amino acids. From germline, CDR1 is LGHNA and CDR2 YNFKEQ. Losses at the gene ends were 0 bases for V and 7 bases for J; bases not matched to a gene: 14. In DNA, the CDR3 is TGTGCCAGCAGCCAAGATCTAAGGAGCGGGAGGGCCAAGAACGGGGAGCTGTTTTTT. Protein: CASSQDLRSGRAKNGELFF.

The CDR3 bases are TGTGCCAGCAGTACTACCGGGACAGGGTACAATGAGCAGTTCTTC. Its protein product is CASSTTGTGYNEQFF. The chain uses TRBV6-1 and TRBJ2-1, with TRBD1 matching over 9 bases. V shed 5 bases, J shed 4 bases, and the junction held 6 bases outside the gene matches. This CDR3 comprises 15 residues. Germline CDR1 and CDR2: MNHNS and SASEGT.

The chain uses TRBV7-3 and TRBJ2-2; maybe TRBD2 (5 bases). V was shortened by 1 base and J by 7 bases, with 10 bases between the two germline ends. CDR3 length equals 14 residues. CDR1 is SGHTA, CDR2 FQGTGA, per germline. The CDR3 reads CASSLSREDGELFF. The CDR3 nucleotides read TGTGCCAGCAGCTTAAGTCGGGAAGACGGGGAGCTGTTTTTT.

This rearrangement joins TRBV7-9 to TRBJ2-7; either TRBD1 or TRBD2 may supply D (5 bases each). The CDR3 extends over 15 amino acids. Germline V gene lookup returns CDR1 SEHNR and CDR2 FQNEAQ (reference sequence). V was cut by 1 base and J by 3 bases, with 13 bases left in between. In DNA form, the CDR3 reads TGTGCCAGCAGCTTAGGGTCGGGACCCCACTACGAGCAGTACTTC. Translated, it gives CASSLGSGPHYEQYF.

This chain uses TRBV9 with TRBJ2-5; no firm D call. V was clipped by 0 bases and J by 2 bases, with 8 bases between them. Per the germline V gene, CDR1 is SGDLS and CDR2 is YYNGEE. This CDR3 region has 14 residues. The CDR3 coding sequence is TGTGCCAGCAGCGTAGCTGGGTTTCAAGAGACCCAGTACTTC. Its protein is CASSVAGFQETQYF.

This sequence joins TRBV7-2 and TRBJ1-1, with no clear D. CDR3 length: 14 amino acids. V was trimmed by 2 bases and J by 1 base, leaving 8 bases between them. The germline gives CDR1 SGHTA, CDR2 FQGNSA. CDR3 DNA: TGTGCCAGCAGCTTACTCCCGGGGAACACTGAAGCTTTCTTT. Protein: CASSLLPGNTEAFF.

V usage is TRBV4-1 and J usage is TRBJ1-1, with 7 bases aligning to TRBD1. The CDR3 is made up of 14 amino acids. With V trimmed by 4 bases and J by 4 bases, 6 bases remained unmatched. Germline CDR1 reads MGHRA; CDR2 reads YSYEKL. CDR3 amino acids: CASSPTRGRTEAFF. The CDR3 bases are TGCGCCAGCAGCCCTACGAGGGGGCGCACTGAAGCTTTCTTT.

The V and J genes are TRBV5-5 and TRBJ1-1; D gene unclear. Germline lookup yields CDR1 SGHKS and CDR2 YYEKEE (reference sequence). The CDR3 runs to 14 residues. The germline V and J ends were trimmed by 0 bases and 0 bases, with 6 bases remaining between them. In nucleotides, the CDR3 is TGTGCCAGCAGCTTGGGTGGACTGAACACTGAAGCTTTCTTT. This translates into CASSLGGLNTEAFF.

About this clone: The junction departs from germline at one end; a sequencing error may be responsible. The chain links TRBV7-7 to TRBJ2-1; 12 bases are shared with TRBD2. The CDR3 sequence is 13 residues long. The V gene's germline CDR1 is SSHAT and CDR2 FNYEAQ (reference sequence). CDR3 in amino acids: CASSLGLAGEQFF. The DNA of the CDR3 is TGTGCTAGCAGCTTGGGACTAGCGGGTGAGCAGTTCTTC.

The gene calls are TRBV9 and TRBJ2-1; 15 bases align to TRBD2. Trimming removed 3 bases from V and 1 base from J; junction bases left unmatched: 2. Looked up from germline, CDR1 is SGDLS and CDR2 is YYNGEE. The length of the CDR3 is 17 residues. CDR3 coding DNA: TGTGCCAGCAGCGAGGGACTAGCGGGAGGTTCCTACAATGAGCAGTTCTTC. Translation: CASSEGLAGGSYNEQFF.

The V gene is TRBV7-2, the J gene TRBJ1-2; TRBD1 is a possible D gene (6 bases). V lost 3 bases and J 4 bases, leaving 15 bases between the germline ends. The CDR3 is made up of 15 amino acids. The germline V gene encodes CDR1 SGHTA and CDR2 FQGNSA. The CDR3 protein is CASSFLTGRGYGYTF. CDR3 nucleotide sequence: TGTGCCAGCAGCTTCCTCACAGGGAGGGGCTATGGCTACACCTTC.

The genes are TRBV6-1 and TRBJ1-2, with 8 positions matching TRBD1. The CDR3 contains 16 residues. Looked up from germline, CDR1 is MNHNS and CDR2 is SASEGT. The ends lost 0 bases at V and 8 bases at J; junction bases unmatched: 11. The CDR3 spells CASSEANRGVVGGYTF. The CDR3 bases are TGTGCCAGCAGTGAAGCAAACAGGGGGGTGGTAGGAGGCTACACCTTC.

This chain links TRBV2 with TRBJ1-1; no reliable D call. Germline V gene lookup returns CDR1 SNHLY and CDR2 FYNNEI. The CDR3 has 14 amino acids. V lost 6 bases to trimming and J lost 0 bases, with 11 bases between them. CDR3 region: CASSRSLMNTEAFF. DNA for the CDR3: TGTGCCAGCAGCAGGAGCCTCATGAACACTGAAGCTTTCTTT.

The rearrangement joins TRBV6-4 to TRBJ1-1; D remains ambiguous. The CDR3 consists of 13 residues. Trimming stripped 4 bases from V and 1 base from J, with 7 bases between. Looked up from germline, CDR1 is MRHNA and CDR2 is SNTAGT. CDR3 sequence (DNA): TGTGCCAGCAGTGTTGAGGAGAACACTGAAGCTTTCTTT. Translation gives CASSVEENTEAFF.

This chain links TRBV7-2 with TRBJ2-7, with D maybe TRBD2 (5 bases). The germline V gene encodes CDR1 SGHTA and CDR2 FQGNSA. The CDR3 totals 12 residues. Deletions cut 5 bases from V and 3 bases from J, with 8 bases between. The CDR3 protein is CASSRSGYEQYF. The DNA for the CDR3 is TGTGCCAGCAGCCGGAGCGGCTACGAGCAGTACTTC. Together with reference TRBV7-2 and TRBJ2-7, the CDR3 gives the full variable domain: GAGVSQSPSNKVTEKGKDVELRCDPISGHTALYWYRQSLGQGLEFLIYFQGNSAPDKSGLPSDRFSAERTGGSVSTLTIQRTQQEDSAVYLCASSRSGYEQYFGPGTRLTVT.

V usage is TRBV5-4 and J usage is TRBJ1-2, with TRBD1 as a possible D gene (6 bases). CDR3 length: 16 amino acids. Germline V lookup: CDR1 SGHNT, CDR2 YYREEE (reference sequence). V dropped 4 bases and J dropped 4 bases, with 20 bases sitting between them. CDR3 coding DNA: TGTGCCAGCAGCCCGACCCCTCACAGGGACTTCTATGGCTACACCTTC. It encodes CASSPTPHRDFYGYTF.

The V gene is TRBV6-5, the J gene TRBJ2-3; perhaps TRBD1 as D (6 bases). The CDR3 contains 15 residues. Trimming removed 2 bases at V and 2 bases at J, with 11 bases between. Germline CDR1 reads MNHEY; CDR2 reads SVGAGI. The CDR3 coding sequence is TGTGCCAGCAGTTACGCCAGGGGTTTCACAGATACGCAGTATTTT. Amino acids: CASSYARGFTDTQYF.

This chain uses TRBV7-2 with TRBJ2-1, with D unresolved. V shed 5 bases and J shed 7 bases, with 6 bases lying between them. Germline V gene lookup returns CDR1 SGHTA and CDR2 FQGNSA. This CDR3 comprises 11 residues. For the CDR3, the DNA is TGTGCCAGCAGCCCGAGGAATGAGCAGTTCTTC. Its protein is CASSPRNEQFF. Looking up the rest from reference TRBV7-2 and TRBJ2-1 gives the full variable domain: GAGVSQSPSNKVTEKGKDVELRCDPISGHTALYWYRQSLGQGLEFLIYFQGNSAPDKSGLPSDRFSAERTGGSVSTLTIQRTQQEDSAVYLCASSPRNEQFFGPGTRLTVL.

This clone was seen a single time. The chain recombines TRBV4-2 with TRBJ2-1; 11 bases agree with TRBD2. This CDR3 region has 16 residues. Looked up from germline, CDR1 is LGHNA and CDR2 is YNFKEQ. V gave up 0 bases and J gave up 6 bases; unmatched junction bases: 4. The CDR3 DNA reads as TGTGCCAGCAGCCAAGATTTAACTAGCGGGAGCAATGAGCAGTTCTTC. This gives the protein CASSQDLTSGSNEQFF.

The V call is TRBV6-5, the J call TRBJ1-4; TRBD1 aligns across 7 bases. The CDR3 runs 16 residues. Germline trimming cut 2 bases from V and 7 bases from J; bases unmatched to any gene: 10. The germline gives CDR1 MNHEY, CDR2 SVGAGI. CDR3 protein: CASSYTQTGVGEKLFF. CDR3 DNA: TGTGCCAGCAGTTACACCCAAACAGGGGTGGGTGAAAAACTGTTTTTT.

This clone was counted once. One end of the junction fails to match germline, which may point to a read error. V gene TRBV28 combines with J gene TRBJ2-3, with D perhaps TRBD1 (6 bases). The CDR3 is 17 amino acids. The V gene's germline CDR1 is MDHEN and CDR2 SYDVKM. The CDR3, as DNA: TGTGCCGGCAGTCCGGTAGGGACATTTCTCCCGGGGGATACGCAGTATTTT. It specifies CAGSPVGTFLPGDTQYF.

The chain recombines TRBV28 with TRBJ2-7, with TRBD1 matching 9 bases. The CDR3 totals 15 residues. The junction had 6 bases not matched to a gene; V was cut back by 5 bases and J by 1 base. Looked up from germline, CDR1 is MDHEN and CDR2 is SYDVKM. This chain's CDR3 is CASSASGTGSYEQYF. The CDR3 coding sequence is TGTGCCAGCAGTGCATCCGGGACAGGGTCCTACGAGCAGTACTTC.